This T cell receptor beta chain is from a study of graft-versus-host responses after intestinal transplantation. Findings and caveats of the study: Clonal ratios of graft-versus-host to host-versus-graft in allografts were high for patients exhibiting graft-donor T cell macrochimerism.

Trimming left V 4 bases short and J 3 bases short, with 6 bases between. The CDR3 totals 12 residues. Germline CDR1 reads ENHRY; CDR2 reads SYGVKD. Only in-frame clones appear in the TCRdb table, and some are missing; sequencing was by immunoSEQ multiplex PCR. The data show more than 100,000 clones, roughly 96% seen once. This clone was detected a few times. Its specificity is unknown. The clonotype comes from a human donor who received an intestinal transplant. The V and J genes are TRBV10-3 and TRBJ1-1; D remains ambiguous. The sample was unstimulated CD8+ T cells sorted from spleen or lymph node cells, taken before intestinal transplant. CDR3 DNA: TGTGCCATCAGTGGGGGAGACACTGAAGCTTTCTTT. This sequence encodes CAISGGDTEAFF.